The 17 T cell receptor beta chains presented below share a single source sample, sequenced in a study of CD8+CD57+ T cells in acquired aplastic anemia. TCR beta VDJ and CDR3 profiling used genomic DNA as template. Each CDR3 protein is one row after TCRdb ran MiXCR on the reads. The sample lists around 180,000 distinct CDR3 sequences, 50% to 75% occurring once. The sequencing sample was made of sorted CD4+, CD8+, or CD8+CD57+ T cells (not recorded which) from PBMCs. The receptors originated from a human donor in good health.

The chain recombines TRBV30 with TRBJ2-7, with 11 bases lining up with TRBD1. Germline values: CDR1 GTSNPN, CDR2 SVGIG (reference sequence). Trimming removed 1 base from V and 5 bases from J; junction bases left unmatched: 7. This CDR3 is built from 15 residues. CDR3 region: CAWSEGTGGNDEQYF. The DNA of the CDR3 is TGTGCCTGGAGTGAGGGGACAGGGGGTAACGACGAGCAGTACTTC.

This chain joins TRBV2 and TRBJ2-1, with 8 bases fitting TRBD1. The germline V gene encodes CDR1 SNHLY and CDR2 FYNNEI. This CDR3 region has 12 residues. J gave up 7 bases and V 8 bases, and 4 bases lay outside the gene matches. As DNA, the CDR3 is TGTGCCAGCGGGCAGGGGGCGAATGAGCAGTTCTTC. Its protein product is CASGQGANEQFF.

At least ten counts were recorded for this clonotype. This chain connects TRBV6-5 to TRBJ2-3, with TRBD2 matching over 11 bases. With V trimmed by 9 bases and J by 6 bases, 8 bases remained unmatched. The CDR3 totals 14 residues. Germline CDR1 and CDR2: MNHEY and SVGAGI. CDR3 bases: TGTGCCAGTAGACTAGCGGGACTGAAGGATACGCAGTATTTT. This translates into CASRLAGLKDTQYF.

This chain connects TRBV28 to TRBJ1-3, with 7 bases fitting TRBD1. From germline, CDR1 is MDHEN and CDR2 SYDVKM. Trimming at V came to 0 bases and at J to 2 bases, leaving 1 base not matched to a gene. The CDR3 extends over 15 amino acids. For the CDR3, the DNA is TGTGCCAGCAGTTTATGGACAGGGACTGGAAACACCATATATTTT. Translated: CASSLWTGTGNTIYF.

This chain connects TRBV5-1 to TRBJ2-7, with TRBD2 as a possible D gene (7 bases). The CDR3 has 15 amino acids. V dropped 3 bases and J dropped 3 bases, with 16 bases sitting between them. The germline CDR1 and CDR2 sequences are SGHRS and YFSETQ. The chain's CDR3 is CASSWAGEGGYEQYF. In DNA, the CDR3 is TGCGCCAGCAGCTGGGCGGGGGAAGGGGGCTACGAGCAGTACTTC.

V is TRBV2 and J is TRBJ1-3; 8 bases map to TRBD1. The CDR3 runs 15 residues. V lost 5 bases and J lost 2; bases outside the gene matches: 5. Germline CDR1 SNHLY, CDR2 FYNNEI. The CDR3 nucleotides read TGTGCCAGCAGTTTTCAGGGGGCGCCTGGAAACACCATATATTTT. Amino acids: CASSFQGAPGNTIYF.

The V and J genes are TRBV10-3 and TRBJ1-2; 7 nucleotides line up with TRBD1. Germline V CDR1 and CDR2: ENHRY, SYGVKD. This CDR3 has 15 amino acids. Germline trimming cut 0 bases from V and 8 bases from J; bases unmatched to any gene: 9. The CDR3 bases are TGTGCCATCAGTGAGTCTCTGACAGGGATATTAGGCTACACCTTC. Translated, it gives CAISESLTGILGYTF.

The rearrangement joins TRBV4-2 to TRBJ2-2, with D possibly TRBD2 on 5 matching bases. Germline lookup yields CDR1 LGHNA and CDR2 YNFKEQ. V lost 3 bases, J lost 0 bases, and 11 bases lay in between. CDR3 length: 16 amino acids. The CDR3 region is CASSHEGCANTGELFF. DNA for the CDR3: TGTGCCAGCAGCCATGAGGGCTGTGCGAACACCGGGGAGCTGTTTTTT.

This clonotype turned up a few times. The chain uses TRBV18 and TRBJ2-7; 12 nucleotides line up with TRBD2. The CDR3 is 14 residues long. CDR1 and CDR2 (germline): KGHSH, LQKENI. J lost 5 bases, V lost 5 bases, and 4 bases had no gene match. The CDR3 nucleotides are TGTGCCAGCTCAAGACTAGCGGGAGCCGACGAGCAGTACTTC. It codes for CASSRLAGADEQYF.

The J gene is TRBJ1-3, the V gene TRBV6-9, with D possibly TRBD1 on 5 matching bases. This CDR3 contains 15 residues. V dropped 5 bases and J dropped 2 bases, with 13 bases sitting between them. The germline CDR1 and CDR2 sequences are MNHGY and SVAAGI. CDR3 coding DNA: TGTGCCAGCAGTGAAGCGGGAGGGGCTGGAAACACCATATATTTT. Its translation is CASSEAGGAGNTIYF.

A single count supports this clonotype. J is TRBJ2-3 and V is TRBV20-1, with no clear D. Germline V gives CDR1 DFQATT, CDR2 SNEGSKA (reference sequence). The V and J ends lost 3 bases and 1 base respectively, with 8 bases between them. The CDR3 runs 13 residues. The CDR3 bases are TGCAGTGCTAGTGTCGCGGGCACAGATACGCAGTATTTT. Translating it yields CSASVAGTDTQYF.

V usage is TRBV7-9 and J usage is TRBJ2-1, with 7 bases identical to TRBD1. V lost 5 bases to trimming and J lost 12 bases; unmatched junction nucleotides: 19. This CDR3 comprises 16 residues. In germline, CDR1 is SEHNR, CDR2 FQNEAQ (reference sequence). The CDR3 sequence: CASSLKGDSVIKGQFF. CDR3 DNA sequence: TGTGCCAGCAGCCTGAAGGGGGACAGCGTAATTAAGGGGCAGTTCTTC. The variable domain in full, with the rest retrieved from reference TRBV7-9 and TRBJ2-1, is DTGVSQNPRHKITKRGQNVTFRCDPISEHNRLYWYRQTLGQGPEFLTYFQNEAQLEKSRLLSDRFSAERPKGSFSTLEIQRTEQGDSAMYLCASSLKGDSVIKGQFFGPGTRLTVL.

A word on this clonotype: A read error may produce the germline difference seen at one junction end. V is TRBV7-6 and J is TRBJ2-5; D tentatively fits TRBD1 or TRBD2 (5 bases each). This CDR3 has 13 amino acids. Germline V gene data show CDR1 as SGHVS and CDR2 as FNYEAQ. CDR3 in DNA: TGTGCCAGCAGATCGACAGTCCAGAGGACTTGTGGCTTC. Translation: CASRSTVQRTCGF.

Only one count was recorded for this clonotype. DNA of the CDR3: TGCAGTGTCCGGACTAGCGGGGGTATCTATCTGTACGAGCAGTACTTC. Translating gives CSVRTSGGIYLYEQYF. This chain links TRBV29-1 with TRBJ2-7; 13 bases line up with TRBD2. Looked up from germline, CDR1 is SQVTM and CDR2 is ANQGSEA. The CDR3 is made up of 16 amino acids.

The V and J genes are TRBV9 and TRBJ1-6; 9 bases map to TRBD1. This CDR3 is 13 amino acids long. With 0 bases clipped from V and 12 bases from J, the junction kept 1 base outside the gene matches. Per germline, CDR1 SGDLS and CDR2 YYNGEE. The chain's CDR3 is CASSVGTGEPLHF. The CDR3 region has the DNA TGTGCCAGCAGCGTAGGGACAGGGGAACCCCTCCACTTT. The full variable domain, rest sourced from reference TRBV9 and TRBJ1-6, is DSGVTQTPKHLITATGQRVTLRCSPRSGDLSVYWYQQSLDQGLQFLIQYYNGEERAKGNILERFSAQQFPDLHSELNLSSLELGDSALYFCASSVGTGEPLHFGNGTRLTVT.

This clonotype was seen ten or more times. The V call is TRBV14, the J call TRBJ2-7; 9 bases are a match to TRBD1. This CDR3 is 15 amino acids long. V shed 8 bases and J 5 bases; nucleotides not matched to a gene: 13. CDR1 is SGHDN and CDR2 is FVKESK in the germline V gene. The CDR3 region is CASSRTGANKDEQYF. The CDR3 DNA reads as TGTGCCAGCTCTCGGACAGGGGCTAATAAGGACGAGCAGTACTTC. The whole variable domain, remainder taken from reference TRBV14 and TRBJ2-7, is EAGVTQFPSHSVIEKGQTVTLRCDPISGHDNLYWYRRVMGKEIKFLLHFVKESKQDESGMPNNRFLAERTGGTYSTLKVQPAELEDSGVYFCASSRTGANKDEQYFGPGTRLTVT.

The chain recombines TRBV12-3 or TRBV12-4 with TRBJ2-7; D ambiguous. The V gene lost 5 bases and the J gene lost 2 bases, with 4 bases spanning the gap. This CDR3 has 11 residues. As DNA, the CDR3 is TGTGCCAGCAGTAAAACCTACGAGCAGTACTTC. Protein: CASSKTYEQYF.